The clone carrying this T cell receptor beta chain was counted a few times. No antigen is known for it. The authors prepared the TCRbeta library with unique molecular identifiers. TCRdb called the PCR reads again in MiXCR, with one record for every CDR3 protein. The repertoire holds approximately 82,000 distinct CDR3 sequences, with 15% to 20% as singletons. The data originate from a study of T-cell reconstitution after alpha-beta-depleted transplantation in children. General observations from the study: Newly produced T cells mostly provided counts and TCRbeta diversity after one year, as hyperexpanded clones declined.

This TCR was recovered from a male patient aged 2-15 years who had a stem cell transplant for acute lymphoblastic leukemia, so the T cells may come from the graft donor. The sequencing here drew on PBMCs, mostly from graft donor cells, taken 360 days after TCRalphabeta/CD19-depleted stem cell transplant.

This CDR3 reads CASSRRGLVNEKLFF. In nucleotides, the CDR3 is TGCGCCAGCAGTCGGAGGGGGCTAGTTAATGAAAAACTGTTTTTT. V gene TRBV4-1 combines with J gene TRBJ1-4; 7 bases are shared with TRBD1. J lost 4 bases, V lost 6 bases, and 8 bases had no gene match. The V gene's germline CDR1 is MGHRA and CDR2 YSYEKL. CDR3 size: 15 residues.